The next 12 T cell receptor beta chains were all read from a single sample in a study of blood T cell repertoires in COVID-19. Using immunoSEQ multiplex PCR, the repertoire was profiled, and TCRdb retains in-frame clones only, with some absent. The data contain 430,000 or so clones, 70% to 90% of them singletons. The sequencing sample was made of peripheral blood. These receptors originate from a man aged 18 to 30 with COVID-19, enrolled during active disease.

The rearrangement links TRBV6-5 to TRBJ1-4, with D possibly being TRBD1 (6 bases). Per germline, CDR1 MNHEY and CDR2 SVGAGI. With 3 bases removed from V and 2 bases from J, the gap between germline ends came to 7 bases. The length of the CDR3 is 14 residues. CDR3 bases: TGTGCCAGCAGTTATCAGGGGACTAATGAAAAACTGTTTTTT. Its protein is CASSYQGTNEKLFF.

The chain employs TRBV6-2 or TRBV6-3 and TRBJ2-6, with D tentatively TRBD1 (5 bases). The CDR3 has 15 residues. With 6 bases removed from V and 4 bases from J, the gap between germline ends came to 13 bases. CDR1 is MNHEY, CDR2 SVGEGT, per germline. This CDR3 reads CASSRQSRGANVLTF. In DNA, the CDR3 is TGTGCCAGCAGCCGACAGTCAAGGGGGGCCAACGTCCTGACTTTC.

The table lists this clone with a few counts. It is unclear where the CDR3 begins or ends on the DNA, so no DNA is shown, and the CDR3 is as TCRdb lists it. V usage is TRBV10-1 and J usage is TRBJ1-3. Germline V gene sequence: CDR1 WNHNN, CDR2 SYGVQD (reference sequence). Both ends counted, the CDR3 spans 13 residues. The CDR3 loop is CASTSGAGNTIYF.

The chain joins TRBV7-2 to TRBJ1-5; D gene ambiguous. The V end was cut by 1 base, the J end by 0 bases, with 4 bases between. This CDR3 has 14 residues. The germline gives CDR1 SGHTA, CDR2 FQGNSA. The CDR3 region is CASSLDSSNQPQHF. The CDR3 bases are TGTGCCAGCAGCTTAGACAGTAGCAATCAGCCCCAGCATTTT.

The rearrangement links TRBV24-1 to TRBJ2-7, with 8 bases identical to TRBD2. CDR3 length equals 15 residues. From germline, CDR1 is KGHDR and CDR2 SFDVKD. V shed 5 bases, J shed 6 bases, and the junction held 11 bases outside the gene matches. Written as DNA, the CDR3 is TGTGCCACCAGTGGGGGAGCGGGAGATCCCAGCGAGCAGTACTTC. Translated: CATSGGAGDPSEQYF.

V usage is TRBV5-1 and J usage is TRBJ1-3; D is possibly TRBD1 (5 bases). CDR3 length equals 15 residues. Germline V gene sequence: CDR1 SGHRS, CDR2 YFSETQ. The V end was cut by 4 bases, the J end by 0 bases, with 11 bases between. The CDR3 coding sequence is TGCGCCAGCAGCCCAGGGCCGAGCTCTGGAAACACCATATATTTT. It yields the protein CASSPGPSSGNTIYF.

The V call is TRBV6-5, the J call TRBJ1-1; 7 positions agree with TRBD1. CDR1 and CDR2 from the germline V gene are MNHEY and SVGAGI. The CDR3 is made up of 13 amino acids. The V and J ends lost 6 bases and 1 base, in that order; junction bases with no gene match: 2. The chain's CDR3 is CASRTGKNTEAFF. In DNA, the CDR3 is TGTGCCAGCAGGACAGGGAAGAACACTGAAGCTTTCTTT.

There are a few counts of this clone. In DNA form, the CDR3 reads TGTGCCAGCAGTCCAACAGGGGTTGTCGATCAGCCCCAGCATTTT. This gives the protein CASSPTGVVDQPQHF. The rearrangement uses TRBV27 and TRBJ1-5; 7 bases agree with TRBD1. Germline values: CDR1 MNHEY, CDR2 SMNVEV (reference sequence). The junction had 9 bases not matched to a gene; V was cut back by 5 bases and J by 5 bases. The CDR3 runs 15 residues.

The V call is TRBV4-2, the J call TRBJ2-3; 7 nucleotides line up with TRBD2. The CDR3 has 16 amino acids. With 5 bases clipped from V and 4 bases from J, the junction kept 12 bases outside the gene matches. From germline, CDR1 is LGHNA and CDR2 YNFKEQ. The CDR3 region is CASSEAGTIIADTQYF. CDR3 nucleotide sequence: TGTGCCAGCAGCGAAGCCGGGACTATTATAGCAGATACGCAGTATTTT.

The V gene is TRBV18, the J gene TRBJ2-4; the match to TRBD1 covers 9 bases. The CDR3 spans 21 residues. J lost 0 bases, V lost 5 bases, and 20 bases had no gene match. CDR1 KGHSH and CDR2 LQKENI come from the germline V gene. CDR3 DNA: TGTGCCAGCTCATCTTCCCCCGGGACAGGGAATGTGGGACAAGCCAAAAACATTCAGTACTTC. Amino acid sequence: CASSSSPGTGNVGQAKNIQYF.

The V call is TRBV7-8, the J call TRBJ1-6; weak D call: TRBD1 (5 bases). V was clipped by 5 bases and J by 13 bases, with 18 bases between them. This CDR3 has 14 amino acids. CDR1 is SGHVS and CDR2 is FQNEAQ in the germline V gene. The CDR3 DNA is TGTGCCAGCAGCCTATACGGACACACCCCCCCCCTCCACTTT. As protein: CASSLYGHTPPLHF. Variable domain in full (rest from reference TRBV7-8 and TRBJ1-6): GAGVSQSPRYKVAKRGQDVALRCDPISGHVSLFWYQQALGQGPEFLTYFQNEAQLDKSGLPSDRFFAERPEGSVSTLKIQRTQQEDSAVYLCASSLYGHTPPLHFGNGTRLTVT.

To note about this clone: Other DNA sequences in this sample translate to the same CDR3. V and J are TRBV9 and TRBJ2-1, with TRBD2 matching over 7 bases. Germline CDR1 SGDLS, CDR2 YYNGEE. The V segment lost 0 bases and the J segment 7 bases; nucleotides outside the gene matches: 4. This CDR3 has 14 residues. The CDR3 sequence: CASSVDQGGNEQFF. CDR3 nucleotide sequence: TGTGCCAGCAGCGTAGATCAGGGAGGGAATGAGCAGTTCTTC.